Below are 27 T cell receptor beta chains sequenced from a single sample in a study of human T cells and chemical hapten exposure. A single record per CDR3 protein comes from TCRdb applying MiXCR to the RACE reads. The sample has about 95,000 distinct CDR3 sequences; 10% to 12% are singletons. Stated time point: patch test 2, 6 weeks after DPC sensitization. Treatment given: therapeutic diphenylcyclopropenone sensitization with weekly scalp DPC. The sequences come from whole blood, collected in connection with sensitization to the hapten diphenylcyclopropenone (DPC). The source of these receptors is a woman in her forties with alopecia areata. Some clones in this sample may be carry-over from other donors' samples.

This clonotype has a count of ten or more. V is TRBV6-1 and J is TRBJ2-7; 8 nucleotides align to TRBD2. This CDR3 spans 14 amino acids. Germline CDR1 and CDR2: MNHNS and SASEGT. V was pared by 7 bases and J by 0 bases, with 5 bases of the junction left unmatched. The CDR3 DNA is TGTGCCAGCACCAACAGCGGGAGCTCCTACGAGCAGTACTTC. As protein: CASTNSGSSYEQYF.

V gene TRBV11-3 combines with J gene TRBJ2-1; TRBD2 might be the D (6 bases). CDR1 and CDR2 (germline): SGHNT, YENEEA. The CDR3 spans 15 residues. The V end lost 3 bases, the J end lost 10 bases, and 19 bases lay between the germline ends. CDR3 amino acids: CASSFSGRPLGEQFF. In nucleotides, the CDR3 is TGTGCCAGCAGCTTTAGCGGCCGGCCGCTAGGGGAGCAGTTCTTC.

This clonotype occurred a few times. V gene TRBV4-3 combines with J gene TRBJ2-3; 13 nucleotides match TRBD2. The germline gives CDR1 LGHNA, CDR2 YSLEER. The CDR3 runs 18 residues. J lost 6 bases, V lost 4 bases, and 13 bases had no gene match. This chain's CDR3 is CASSPESTSGGAGDTQYF. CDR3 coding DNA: TGCGCCAGCAGCCCCGAAAGCACTAGCGGGGGGGCAGGCGATACGCAGTATTTT.

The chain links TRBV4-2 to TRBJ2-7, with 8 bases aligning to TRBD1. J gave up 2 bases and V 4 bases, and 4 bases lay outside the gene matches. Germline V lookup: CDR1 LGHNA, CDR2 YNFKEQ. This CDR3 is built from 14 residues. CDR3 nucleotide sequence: TGTGCCAGCAGCCCCAGGACAGGGACCTACGAGCAGTACTTC. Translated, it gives CASSPRTGTYEQYF.

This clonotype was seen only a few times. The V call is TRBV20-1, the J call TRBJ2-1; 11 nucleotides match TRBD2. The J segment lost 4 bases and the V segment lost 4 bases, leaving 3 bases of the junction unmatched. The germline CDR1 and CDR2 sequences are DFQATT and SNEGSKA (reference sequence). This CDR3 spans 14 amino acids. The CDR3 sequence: CSAKGTSGYNEQFF. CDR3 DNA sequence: TGCAGTGCTAAGGGGACTAGCGGATACAATGAGCAGTTCTTC.

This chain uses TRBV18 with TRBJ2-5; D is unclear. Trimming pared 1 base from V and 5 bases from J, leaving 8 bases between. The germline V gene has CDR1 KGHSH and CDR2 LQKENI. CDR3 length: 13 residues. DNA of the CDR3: TGTGCCAGCTCACCACTAATGGGGGAGACCCAGTACTTC. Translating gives CASSPLMGETQYF.

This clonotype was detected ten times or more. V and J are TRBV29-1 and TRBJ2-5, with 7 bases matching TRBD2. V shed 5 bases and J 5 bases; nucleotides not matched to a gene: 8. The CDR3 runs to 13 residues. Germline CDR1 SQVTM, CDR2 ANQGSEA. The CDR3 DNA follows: TGCAGCGTTAGGCCTAGCGGTTTGGAGACCCAGTACTTC. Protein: CSVRPSGLETQYF.

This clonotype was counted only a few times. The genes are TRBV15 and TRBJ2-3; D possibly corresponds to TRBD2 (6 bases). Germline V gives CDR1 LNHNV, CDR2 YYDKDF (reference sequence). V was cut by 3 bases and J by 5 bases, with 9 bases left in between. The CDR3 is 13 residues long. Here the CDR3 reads CATSRGTVDTQYF. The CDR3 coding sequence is TGTGCCACCAGCAGGGGGACTGTAGATACGCAGTATTTT.

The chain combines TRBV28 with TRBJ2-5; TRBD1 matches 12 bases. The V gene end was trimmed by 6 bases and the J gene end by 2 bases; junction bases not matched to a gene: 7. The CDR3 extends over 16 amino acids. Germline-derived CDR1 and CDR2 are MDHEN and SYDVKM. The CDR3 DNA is TGTGCCAGCAGCCCGGGGACAGGGGGCAGGCAAGAGACCCAGTACTTC. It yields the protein CASSPGTGGRQETQYF.

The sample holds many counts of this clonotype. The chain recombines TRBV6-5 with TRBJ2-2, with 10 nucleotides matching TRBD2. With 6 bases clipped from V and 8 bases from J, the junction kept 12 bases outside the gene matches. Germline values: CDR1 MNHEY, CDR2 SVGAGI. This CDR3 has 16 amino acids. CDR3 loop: CASSRASGSLRGELFF. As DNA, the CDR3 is TGTGCCAGCAGCCGCGCTAGCGGGAGCCTTCGGGGGGAGCTGTTTTTT.

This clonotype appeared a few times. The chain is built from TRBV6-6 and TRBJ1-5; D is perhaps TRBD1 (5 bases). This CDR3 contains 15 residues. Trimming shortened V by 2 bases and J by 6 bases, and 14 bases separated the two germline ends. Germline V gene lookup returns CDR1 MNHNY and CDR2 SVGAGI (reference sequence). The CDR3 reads CASSYGRRAGQPQHF. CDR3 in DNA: TGTGCCAGCAGTTACGGTCGCAGGGCTGGTCAGCCCCAGCATTTT.

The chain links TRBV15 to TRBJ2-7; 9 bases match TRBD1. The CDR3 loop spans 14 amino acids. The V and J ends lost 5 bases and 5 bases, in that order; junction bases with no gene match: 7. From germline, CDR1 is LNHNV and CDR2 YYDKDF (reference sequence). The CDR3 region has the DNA TGTGCCACCAGCCGGGACAGGGTCGCCCACGAGCAGTACTTC. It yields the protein CATSRDRVAHEQYF.

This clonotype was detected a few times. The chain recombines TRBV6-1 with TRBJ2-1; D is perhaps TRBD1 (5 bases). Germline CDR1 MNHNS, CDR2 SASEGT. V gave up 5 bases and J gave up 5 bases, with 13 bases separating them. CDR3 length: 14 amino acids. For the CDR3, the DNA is TGTGCCAGCAGTCGGACACAGAACAACAATGAGCAGTTCTTC. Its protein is CASSRTQNNNEQFF.

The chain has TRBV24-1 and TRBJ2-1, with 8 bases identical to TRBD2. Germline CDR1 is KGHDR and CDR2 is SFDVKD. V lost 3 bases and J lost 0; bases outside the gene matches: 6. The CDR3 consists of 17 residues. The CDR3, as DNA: TGTGCCACCAGTGATGCAGTAGCGGGACTCTCCTACAATGAGCAGTTCTTC. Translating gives CATSDAVAGLSYNEQFF.

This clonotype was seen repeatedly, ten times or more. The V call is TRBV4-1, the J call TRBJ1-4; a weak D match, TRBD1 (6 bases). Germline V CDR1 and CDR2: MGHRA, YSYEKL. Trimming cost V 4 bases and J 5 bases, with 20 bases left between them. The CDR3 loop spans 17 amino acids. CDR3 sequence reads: CASSPREGGGSNEKLFF. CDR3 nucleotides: TGCGCCAGCAGCCCGCGGGAAGGGGGAGGTTCAAATGAAAAACTGTTTTTT.

The CDR3 protein is CASSASGGTDTQYF. The CDR3 DNA reads as TGTGCCAGCAGCGCTAGCGGGGGCACAGATACGCAGTATTTT. The chain is built from TRBV7-3 and TRBJ2-3; 9 nucleotides agree with TRBD2. V gave up 5 bases and J gave up 1 base; unmatched junction bases: 1. Germline V CDR1 and CDR2: SGHTA, FQGTGA. CDR3 length: 14 amino acids.

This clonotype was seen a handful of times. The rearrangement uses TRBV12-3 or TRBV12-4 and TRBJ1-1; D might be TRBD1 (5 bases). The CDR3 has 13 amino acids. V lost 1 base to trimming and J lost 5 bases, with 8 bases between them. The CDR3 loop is CASSLGGQTEAFF. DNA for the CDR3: TGTGCCAGCAGTTTAGGGGGCCAAACTGAAGCTTTCTTT.

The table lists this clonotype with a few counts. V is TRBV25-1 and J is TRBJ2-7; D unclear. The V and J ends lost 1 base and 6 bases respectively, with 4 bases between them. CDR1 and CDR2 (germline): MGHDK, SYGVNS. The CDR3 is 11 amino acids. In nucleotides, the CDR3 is TGTGCCAGCAGTGAATTTCTCGAGCAGTACTTC. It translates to CASSEFLEQYF.

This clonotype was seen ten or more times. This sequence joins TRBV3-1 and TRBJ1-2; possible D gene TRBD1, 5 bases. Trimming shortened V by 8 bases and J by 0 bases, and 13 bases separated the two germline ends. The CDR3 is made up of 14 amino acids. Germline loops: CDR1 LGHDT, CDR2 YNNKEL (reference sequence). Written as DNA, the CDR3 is TGTGCCAGCCACAAACGGGGCACTAACTATGGCTACACCTTC. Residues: CASHKRGTNYGYTF. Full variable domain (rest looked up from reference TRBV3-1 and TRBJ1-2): DTAVSQTPKYLVTQMGNDKSIKCEQNLGHDTMYWYKQDSKKFLKIMFSYNNKELIINETVPNRFSPKSPDKAHLNLHINSLELGDSAVYFCASHKRGTNYGYTFGSGTRLTVV.

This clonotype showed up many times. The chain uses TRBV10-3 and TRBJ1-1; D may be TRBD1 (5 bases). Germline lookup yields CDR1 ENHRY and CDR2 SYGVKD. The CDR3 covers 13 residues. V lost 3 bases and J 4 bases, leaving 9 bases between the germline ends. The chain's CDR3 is CAISDRVGTEAFF. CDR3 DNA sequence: TGTGCCATCAGTGACAGGGTGGGCACTGAAGCTTTCTTT.

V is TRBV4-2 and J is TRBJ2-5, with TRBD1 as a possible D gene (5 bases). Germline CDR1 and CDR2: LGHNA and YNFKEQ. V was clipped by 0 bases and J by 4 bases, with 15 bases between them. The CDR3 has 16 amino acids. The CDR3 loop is CASSQDGATNGETQYF. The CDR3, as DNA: TGTGCCAGCAGCCAAGATGGGGCAACGAACGGAGAGACCCAGTACTTC.

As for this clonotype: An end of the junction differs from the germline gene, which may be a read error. CDR3 nucleotides: TGTGCCAGCAGTTTGGGCTCGAACACTGATGCTTTCTTT. Its protein is CASSLGSNTDAFF. The chain recombines TRBV12-3 or TRBV12-4 with TRBJ1-1; the D is unclear. The CDR3 is 13 residues long.

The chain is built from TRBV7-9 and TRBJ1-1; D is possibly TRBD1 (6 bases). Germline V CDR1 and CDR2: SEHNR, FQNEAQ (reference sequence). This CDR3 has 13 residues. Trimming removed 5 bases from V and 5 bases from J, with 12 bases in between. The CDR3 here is CASSLTGKTEAFF. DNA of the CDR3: TGTGCCAGCAGCCTGACAGGTAAAACTGAAGCTTTCTTT.

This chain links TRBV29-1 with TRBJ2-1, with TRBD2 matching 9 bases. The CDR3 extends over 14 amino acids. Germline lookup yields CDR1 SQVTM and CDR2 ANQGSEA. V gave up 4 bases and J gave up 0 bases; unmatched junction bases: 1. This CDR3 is CSVGTSDSYNEQFF. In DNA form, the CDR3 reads TGCAGCGTTGGGACTAGCGACTCCTACAATGAGCAGTTCTTC.

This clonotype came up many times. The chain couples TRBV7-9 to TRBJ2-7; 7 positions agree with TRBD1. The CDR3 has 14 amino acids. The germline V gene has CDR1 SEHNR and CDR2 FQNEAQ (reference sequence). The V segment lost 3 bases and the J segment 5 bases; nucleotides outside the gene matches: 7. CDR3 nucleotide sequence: TGTGCCAGCAGCTTTGCCACAGGGGTAAACGAGCAGTACTTC. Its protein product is CASSFATGVNEQYF.

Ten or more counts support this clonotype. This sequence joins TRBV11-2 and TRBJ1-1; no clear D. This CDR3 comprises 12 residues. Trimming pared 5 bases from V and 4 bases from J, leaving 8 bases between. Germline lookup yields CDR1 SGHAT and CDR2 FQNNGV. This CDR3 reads CASSRGGTEAFF. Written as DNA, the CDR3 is TGTGCCAGCAGCCGAGGAGGCACTGAAGCTTTCTTT.

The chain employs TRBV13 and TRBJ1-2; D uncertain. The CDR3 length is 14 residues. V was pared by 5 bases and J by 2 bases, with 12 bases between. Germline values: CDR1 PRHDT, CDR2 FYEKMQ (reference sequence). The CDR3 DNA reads TGTGCCAGCAGCGCCGACCGAAACAACTATGGCTACACCTTC. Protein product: CASSADRNNYGYTF.